The source of this TCR beta chain is a study of T-cell reconstitution after alpha-beta-depleted transplantation in children. This clonotype was detected many times. It was with unique molecular identifiers that the TCRbeta library was prepared. TCRdb itself ran the PCR reads through MiXCR, one entry per CDR3 protein. In the table there are around 600,000 distinct CDR3 sequences, about 10% of which are singletons. The CDR3 is 17 amino acids. In germline, CDR1 is ENHRY, CDR2 SYGVKD. The junction had 13 bases not matched to a gene; V was cut back by 6 bases and J by 4 bases. The chain is built from TRBV10-3 and TRBJ2-2, with 8 positions matching TRBD2. Sample: PBMCs from the stem cell graft donor, taken from the stem cell graft. This receptor was identified in a human donor who donated a stem cell graft to a child with acute myeloid leukemia. The CDR3 region has the DNA TGTGCCATCAGCGGCGGGTCAGCGGGAGTTAGCACCGGGGAGCTGTTTTTT. This codes for CAISGGSAGVSTGELFF.